This entry describes one T cell receptor (beta chain). A few counts support this clonotype. Its antigen remains unidentified. There are no base qualities to consult, and no much larger clone falls within one base. Library preparation was by 5' RACE. Sequencing instrument: Illumina Genome Analyzer IIx. RNA-based TCR cDNA libraries were prepared by a previously described protocol with several modifications. Sample-specific barcodes were introduced on both ends of each TCR cDNA library during cDNA synthesis and amplification to prevent cross-contamination. Per the original workflow: Each library contained 2.2 to 3.6 million CDR3-containing reads, and somewhere between about 90,000 and nearly 550,000 clonotypes were identified for each individual. Reads with improper barcode index combinations were discarded, after which clonesets were built for each library with the MiTCR software. MiTCR filtered or rescued low-quality reads and corrected PCR and sequencing errors when assembling CDR3 clonotypes. Artificial out-of-frame clonotypes were removed by being mapped to in-frame sequences, with one indel in the CDR3 allowed. Similarity of V and J gene usage between donors was measured as Jensen-Shannon divergence divided by mean entropy. TCRdb itself trimmed the public reads at Q25 with fastp, ran MiXCR and retained productive beta chains. Each record represents a unique CDR3 protein, reported with the most common genes and DNA among its rows. In this record, the V and J calls reflect TCRdb's handling and not the investigators' own analysis. The table for this sample lists 300,000 to 450,000 distinct CDR3 sequences; over 25% of them were counted only once. In total, the top ten clones hold roughly 5.5% of the sample.

This sample was taken from a study of identical twins' blood T cells (dated by TCRdb to about 2013). Notes on the research overall: Roughly 50 million Illumina reads were obtained across about twelve libraries, of which six were alpha-chain libraries and six were beta-chain libraries. The study compared TCR alpha and beta chain repertoires of three pairs of monozygous twins using next-generation sequencing to assess genetic influence on repertoire formation.

What the authors observed across the whole study: Because the twins were reared together, environmental influences could not be excluded as an explanation for twin similarity. Validation by independent studies was stated to be required for the proposed role of the TCRalpha J segment in MHC recognition during thymic selection. Twin pairs were reported to be markedly more alike in V gene usage than unrelated donors were, even when looking at non-selected out-of-frame TCRbeta clonotypes. The number of shared CDR3 clonotypes between two donors was mainly determined by the product of their cloneset sizes, and twins did not clearly deviate from this trend. Looking at the most abundant TCRbeta clonotypes, every donor had more CDR3 sequences in common with her twin than with unrelated donors.

Including the terminal cysteine and phenylalanine, the CDR3 comprises 13 residues. Solely the CDR3 DNA is kept, with 39 bases framed from the first base. V loses 4 bases of germline sequence and J loses 4 bases, and the interval between the two ends is 11 bases. The donors were six healthy women who made up three monozygous twin pairs. All three twin pairs had been reared together and were thought likely to have met the same infectious agents and vaccines. RNA was isolated from peripheral blood mononuclear cells and used to prepare TCR cDNA libraries. The sequenced material came from PBMCs. This receptor was identified in a woman aged 18-49 years in good health. The chain is assembled from TRBV12-3 or TRBV12-4 and TRBJ2-7; possibly the D gene is TRBD1, per 6 matching bases. The CDR3 region reads CASSSRGTYEQYF. DNA sequence: TGTGCCAGCAGTTCCAGGGGAACTTACGAGCAGTACTTC.